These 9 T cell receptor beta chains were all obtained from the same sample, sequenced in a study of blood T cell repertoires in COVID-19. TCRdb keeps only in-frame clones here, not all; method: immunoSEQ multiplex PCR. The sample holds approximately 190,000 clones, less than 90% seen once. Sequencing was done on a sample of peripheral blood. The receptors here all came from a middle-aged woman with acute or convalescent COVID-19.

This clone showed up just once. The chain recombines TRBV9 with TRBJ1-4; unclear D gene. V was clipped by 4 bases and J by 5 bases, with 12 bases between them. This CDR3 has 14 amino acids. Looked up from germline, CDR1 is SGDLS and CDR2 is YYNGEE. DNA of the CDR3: TGTGCCAGCAGCCCCCGAGGGAGGAATGAAAAACTGTTTTTT. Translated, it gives CASSPRGRNEKLFF.

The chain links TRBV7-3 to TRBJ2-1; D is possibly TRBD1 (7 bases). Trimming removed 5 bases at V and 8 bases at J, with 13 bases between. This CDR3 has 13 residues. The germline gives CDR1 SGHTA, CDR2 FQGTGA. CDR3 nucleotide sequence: TGTGCCAGCAGCACGCAGGGGGGCCATGAGCAGTTCTTC. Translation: CASSTQGGHEQFF.

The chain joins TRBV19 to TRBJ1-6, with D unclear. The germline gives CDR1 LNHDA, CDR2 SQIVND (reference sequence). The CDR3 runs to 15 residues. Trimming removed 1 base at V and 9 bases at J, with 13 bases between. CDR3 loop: CASSIVPGMRSPLHF. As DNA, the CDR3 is TGTGCCAGTAGTATAGTACCCGGGATGCGTTCACCCCTCCACTTT.

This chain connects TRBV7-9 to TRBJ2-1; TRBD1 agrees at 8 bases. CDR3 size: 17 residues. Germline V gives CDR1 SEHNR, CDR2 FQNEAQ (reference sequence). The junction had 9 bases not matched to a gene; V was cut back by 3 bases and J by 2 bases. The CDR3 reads CASSFTQGAWPYNEQFF. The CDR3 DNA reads TGTGCCAGCAGCTTCACTCAGGGGGCTTGGCCCTACAATGAGCAGTTCTTC.

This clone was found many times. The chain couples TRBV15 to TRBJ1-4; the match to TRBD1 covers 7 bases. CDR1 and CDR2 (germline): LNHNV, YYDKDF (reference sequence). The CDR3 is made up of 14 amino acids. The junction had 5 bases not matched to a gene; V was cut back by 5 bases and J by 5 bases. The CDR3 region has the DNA TGTGCCACCAGCTCCGGGACAGAGAATGAAAAACTGTTTTTT. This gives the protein CATSSGTENEKLFF.

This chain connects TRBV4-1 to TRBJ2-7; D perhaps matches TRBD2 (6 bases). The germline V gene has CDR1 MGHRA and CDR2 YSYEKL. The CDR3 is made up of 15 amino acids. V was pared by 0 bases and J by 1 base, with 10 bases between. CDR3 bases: TGCGCCAGCAGCCAAGATGGTCTAGCGTCCTACGAGCAGTACTTC. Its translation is CASSQDGLASYEQYF.

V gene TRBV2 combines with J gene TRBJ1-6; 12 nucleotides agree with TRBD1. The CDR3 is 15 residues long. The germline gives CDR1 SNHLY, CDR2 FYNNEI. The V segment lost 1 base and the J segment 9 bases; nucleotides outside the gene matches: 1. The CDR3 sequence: CASSEEGQGASPLHF. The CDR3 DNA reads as TGTGCCAGCAGTGAAGAGGGACAGGGGGCTTCACCCCTCCACTTT.

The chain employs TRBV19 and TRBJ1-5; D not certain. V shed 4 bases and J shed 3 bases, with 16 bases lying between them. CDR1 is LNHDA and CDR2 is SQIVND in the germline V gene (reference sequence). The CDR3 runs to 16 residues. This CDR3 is CASSRGAEVYNQPQHF. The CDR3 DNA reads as TGTGCCAGTAGTAGGGGAGCGGAGGTTTACAATCAGCCCCAGCATTTT.

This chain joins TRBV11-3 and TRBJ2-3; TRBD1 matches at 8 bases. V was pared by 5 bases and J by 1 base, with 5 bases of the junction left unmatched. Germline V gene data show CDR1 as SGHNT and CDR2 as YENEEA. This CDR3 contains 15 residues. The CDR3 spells CASSRGQGRTDTQYF. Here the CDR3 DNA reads TGTGCCAGCAGCCGAGGACAGGGTCGCACAGATACGCAGTATTTT.